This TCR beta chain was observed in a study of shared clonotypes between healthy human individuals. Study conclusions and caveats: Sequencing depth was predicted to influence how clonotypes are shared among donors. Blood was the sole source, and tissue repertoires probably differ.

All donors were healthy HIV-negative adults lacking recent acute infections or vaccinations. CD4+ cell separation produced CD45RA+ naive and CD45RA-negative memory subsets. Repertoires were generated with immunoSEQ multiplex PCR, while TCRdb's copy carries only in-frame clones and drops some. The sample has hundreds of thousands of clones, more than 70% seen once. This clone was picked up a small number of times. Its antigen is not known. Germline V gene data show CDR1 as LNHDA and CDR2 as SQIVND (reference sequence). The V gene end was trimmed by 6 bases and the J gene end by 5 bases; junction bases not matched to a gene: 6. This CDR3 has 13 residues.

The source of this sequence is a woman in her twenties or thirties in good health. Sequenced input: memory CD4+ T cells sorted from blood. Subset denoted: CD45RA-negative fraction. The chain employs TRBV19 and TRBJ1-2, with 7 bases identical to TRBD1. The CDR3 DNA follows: TGTGCCAGTAGCGATACAGGGGAATATGGCTACACCTTC. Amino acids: CASSDTGEYGYTF.